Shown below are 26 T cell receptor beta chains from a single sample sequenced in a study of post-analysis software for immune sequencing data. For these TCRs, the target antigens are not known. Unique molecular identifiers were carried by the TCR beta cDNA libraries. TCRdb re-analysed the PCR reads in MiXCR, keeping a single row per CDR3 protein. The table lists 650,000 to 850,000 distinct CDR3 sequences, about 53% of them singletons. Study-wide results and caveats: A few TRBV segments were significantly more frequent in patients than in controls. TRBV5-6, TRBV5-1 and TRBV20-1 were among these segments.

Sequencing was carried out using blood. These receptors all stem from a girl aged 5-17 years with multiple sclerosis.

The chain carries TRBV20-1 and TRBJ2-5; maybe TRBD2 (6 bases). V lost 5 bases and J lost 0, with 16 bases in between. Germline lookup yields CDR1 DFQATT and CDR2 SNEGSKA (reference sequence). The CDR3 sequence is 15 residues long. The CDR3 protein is CSAGRVSGDQETQYF. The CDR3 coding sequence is TGCAGTGCTGGCAGAGTTAGCGGCGACCAAGAGACCCAGTACTTC.

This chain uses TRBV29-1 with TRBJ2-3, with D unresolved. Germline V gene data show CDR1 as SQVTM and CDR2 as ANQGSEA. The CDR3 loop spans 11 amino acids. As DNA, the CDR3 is TGCGGCGCAGCCAGCACAGATACGCAGTATTTT. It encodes CGAASTDTQYF.

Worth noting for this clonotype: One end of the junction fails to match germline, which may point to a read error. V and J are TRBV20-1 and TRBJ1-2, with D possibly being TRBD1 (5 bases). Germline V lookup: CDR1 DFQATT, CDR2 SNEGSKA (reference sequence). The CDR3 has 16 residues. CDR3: CSARSEDKGANYGCTF. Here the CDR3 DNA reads TGCAGTGCTAGGTCGGAGGACAAGGGCGCTAACTATGGCTGCACCTTC.

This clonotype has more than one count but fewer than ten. CDR3 amino acids: CSASPLVGQTYGYTF. CDR3 DNA: TGCAGTGCTTCACCCCTGGTGGGACAGACCTATGGCTACACCTTC. V gene TRBV20-1 combines with J gene TRBJ1-2; TRBD1 agrees at 7 bases. Germline V CDR1 and CDR2: DFQATT, SNEGSKA (reference sequence). J gave up 4 bases and V 5 bases, and 13 bases lay outside the gene matches. This CDR3 has 15 amino acids.

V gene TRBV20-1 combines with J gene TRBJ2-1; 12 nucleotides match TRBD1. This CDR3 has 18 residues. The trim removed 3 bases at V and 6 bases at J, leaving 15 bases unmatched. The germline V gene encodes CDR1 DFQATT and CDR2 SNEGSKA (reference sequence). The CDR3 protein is CSARDIKLGTGGPNEQFF. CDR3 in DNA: TGCAGTGCTAGGGACATAAAACTGGGGACAGGGGGCCCCAATGAGCAGTTCTTC.

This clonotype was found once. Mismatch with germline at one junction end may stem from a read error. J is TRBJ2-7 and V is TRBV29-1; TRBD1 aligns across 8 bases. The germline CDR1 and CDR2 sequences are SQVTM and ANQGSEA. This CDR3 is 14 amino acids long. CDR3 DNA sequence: TGCAGCGTTGTATGGGACAGGATTTCCTACGAACAGTACTTC. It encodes CSVVWDRISYEQYF.

The DNA of the CDR3 is TGCAGCGTTGAAGACAGTCAATACGAGCAGTACTTC. Protein product: CSVEDSQYEQYF. V is TRBV29-1 and J is TRBJ2-7; no reliable D call. Germline CDR1 is SQVTM and CDR2 is ANQGSEA. This CDR3 spans 12 amino acids. V was shortened by 0 bases and J by 4 bases, with 7 bases between the two germline ends.

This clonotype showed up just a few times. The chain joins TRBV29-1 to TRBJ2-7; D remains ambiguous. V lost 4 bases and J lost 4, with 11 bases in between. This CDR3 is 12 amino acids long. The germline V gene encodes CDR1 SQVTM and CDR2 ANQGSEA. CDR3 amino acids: CSVGRTLYEQYF. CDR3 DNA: TGCAGCGTTGGCCGGACCTTATACGAGCAGTACTTC.

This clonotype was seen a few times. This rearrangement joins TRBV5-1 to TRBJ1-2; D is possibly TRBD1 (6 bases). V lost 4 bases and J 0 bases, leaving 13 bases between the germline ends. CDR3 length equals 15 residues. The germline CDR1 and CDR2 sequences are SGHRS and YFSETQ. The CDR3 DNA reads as TGCGCCAGCAGCCACTCCCGGACAGCTAACTATGGCTACACCTTC. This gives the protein CASSHSRTANYGYTF. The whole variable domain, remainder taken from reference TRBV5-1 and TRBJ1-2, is KAGVTQTPRYLIKTRGQQVTLSCSPISGHRSVSWYQQTPGQGLQFLFEYFSETQRNKGNFPGRFSGRQFSNSRSEMNVSTLELGDSALYLCASSHSRTANYGYTFGSGTRLTVV.

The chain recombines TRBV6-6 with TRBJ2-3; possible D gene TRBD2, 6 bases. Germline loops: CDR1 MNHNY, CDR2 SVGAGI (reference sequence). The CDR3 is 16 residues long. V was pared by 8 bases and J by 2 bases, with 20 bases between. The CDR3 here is CASDGAGVAPTDTQYF. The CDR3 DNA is TGTGCCAGCGATGGAGCGGGCGTGGCCCCCACAGATACGCAGTATTTT.

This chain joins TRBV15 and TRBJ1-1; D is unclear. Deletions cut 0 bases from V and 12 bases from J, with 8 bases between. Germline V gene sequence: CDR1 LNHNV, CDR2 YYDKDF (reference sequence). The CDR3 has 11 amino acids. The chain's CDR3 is CATSRDSRTFF. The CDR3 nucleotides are TGTGCCACCAGCAGAGATTCTCGAACTTTCTTT.

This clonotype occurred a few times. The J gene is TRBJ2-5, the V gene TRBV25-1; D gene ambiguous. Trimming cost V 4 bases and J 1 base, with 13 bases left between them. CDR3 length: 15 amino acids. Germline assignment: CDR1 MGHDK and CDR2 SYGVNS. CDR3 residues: CASSGERLLQETQYF. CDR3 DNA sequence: TGTGCCAGCAGTGGGGAAAGGTTGCTCCAAGAGACCCAGTACTTC.

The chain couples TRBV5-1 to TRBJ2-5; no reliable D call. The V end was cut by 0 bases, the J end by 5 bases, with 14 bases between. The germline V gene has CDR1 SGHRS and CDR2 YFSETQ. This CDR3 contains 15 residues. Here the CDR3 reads CASSLALRNAETQYF. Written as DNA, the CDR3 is TGCGCCAGCAGCTTGGCCCTCCGCAATGCGGAGACCCAGTACTTC.

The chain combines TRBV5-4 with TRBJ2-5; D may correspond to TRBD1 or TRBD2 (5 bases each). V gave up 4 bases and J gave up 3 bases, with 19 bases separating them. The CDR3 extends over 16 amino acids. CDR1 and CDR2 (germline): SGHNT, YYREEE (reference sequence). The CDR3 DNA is TGTGCCAGCAGCCGTAACCCGGGACCTCCCGAAGAGACCCAGTACTTC. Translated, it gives CASSRNPGPPEETQYF.

CDR3 loop: CASPIQTDLIFLLSSYEQYF. CDR3 DNA: TGTGCCAGCCCGATCCAGACCGACCTAATTTTCCTCTTGTCCTCCTACGAGCAGTACTTC. This rearrangement joins TRBV25-1 to TRBJ2-7; unclear D gene. The CDR3 totals 20 residues. Trimming cost V 8 bases and J 0 bases, with 32 bases left between them. Germline V gives CDR1 MGHDK, CDR2 SYGVNS.

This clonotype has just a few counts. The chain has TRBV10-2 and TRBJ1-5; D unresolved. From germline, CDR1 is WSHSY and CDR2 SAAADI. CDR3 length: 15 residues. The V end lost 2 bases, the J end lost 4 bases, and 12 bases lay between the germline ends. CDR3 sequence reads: CASSEGLQLNQPQHF. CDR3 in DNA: TGCGCCAGCAGTGAGGGGTTACAGCTAAATCAGCCCCAGCATTTT.

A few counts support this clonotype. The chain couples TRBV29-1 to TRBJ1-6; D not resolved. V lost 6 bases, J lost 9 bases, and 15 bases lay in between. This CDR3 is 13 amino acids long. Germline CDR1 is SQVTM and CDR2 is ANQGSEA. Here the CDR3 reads CSVMMLVASPLHF. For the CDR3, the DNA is TGCAGCGTCATGATGTTGGTCGCTTCACCCCTCCACTTT. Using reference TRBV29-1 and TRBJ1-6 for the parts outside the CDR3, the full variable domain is SAVISQKPSRDICQRGTSLTIQCQVDSQVTMMFWYRQQPGQSLTLIATANQGSEATYESGFVIDKFPISRPNLTFSTLTVSNMSPEDSSIYLCSVMMLVASPLHFGNGTRLTVT.

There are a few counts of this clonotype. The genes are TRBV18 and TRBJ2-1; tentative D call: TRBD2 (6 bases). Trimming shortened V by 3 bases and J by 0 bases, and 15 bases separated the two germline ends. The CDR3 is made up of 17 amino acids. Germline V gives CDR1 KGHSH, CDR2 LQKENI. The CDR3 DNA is TGTGCCAGCTCACCTCGACTTCGGACTAACTCCTACAATGAGCAGTTCTTC. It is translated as CASSPRLRTNSYNEQFF.

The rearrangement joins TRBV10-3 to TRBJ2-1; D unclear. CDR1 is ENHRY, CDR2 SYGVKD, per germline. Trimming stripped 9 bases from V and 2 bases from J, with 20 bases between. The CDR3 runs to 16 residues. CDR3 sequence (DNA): TGTGCCATAACCGAGGACGCTAGTACGCCCTACAATGAGCAGTTCTTC. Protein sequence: CAITEDASTPYNEQFF.

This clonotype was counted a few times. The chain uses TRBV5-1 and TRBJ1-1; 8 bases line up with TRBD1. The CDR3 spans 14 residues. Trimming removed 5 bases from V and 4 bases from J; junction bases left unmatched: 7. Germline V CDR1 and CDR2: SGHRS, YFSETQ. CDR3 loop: CASSPGQGGTEAFF. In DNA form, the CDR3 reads TGCGCCAGCAGTCCCGGACAGGGTGGCACTGAAGCTTTCTTT.

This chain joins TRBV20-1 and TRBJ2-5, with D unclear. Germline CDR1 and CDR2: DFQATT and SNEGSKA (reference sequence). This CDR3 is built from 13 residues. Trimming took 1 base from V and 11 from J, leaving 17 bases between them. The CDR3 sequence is CSARAAPNNEQYF. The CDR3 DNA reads TGCAGTGCTAGAGCAGCGCCCAACAATGAGCAGTACTTC.

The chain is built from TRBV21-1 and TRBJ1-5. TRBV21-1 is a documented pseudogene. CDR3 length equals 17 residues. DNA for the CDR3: TGTGCCAGCAGCAAAGCTGAGGGAGGCAAGGGGAATCAGCCCCAGCATTTT. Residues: CASSKAEGGKGNQPQHF.

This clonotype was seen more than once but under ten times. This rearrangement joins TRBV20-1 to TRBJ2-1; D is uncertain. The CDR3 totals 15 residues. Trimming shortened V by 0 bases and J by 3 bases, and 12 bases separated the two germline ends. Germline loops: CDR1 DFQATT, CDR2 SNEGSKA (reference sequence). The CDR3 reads CSARDLRFLYNEQFF. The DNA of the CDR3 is TGCAGTGCTAGAGATCTTCGGTTCCTCTACAATGAGCAGTTCTTC.

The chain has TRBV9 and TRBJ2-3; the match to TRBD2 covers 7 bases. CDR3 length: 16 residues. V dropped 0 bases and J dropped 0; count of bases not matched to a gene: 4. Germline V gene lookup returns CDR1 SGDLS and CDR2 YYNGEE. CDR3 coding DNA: TGTGCCAGCAGCGTAGTGGACGGGAGGAGCACAGATACGCAGTATTTT. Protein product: CASSVVDGRSTDTQYF.

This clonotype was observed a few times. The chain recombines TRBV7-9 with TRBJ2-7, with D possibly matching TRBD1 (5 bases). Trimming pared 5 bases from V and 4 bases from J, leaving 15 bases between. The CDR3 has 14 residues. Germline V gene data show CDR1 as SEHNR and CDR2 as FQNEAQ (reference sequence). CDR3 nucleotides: TGTGCCAGCAGCCGCAGTAAGGGGTTTTACGAGCAGTACTTC. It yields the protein CASSRSKGFYEQYF.

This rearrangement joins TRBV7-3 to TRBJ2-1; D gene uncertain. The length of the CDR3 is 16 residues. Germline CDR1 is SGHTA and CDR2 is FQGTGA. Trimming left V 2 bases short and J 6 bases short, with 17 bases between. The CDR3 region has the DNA TGTGCCAGCAGCTTACGTCGTCCAGGACCAGGCAATGAGCAGTTCTTC. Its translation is CASSLRRPGPGNEQFF.